This T cell receptor beta chain stems from a study of identical twins. TCRdb passed the 5' RACE reads through MiXCR, listing each CDR3 protein once. The repertoire holds 450,000 to 650,000 distinct CDR3 sequences, with more than 9% as singletons. Points from the study as a whole: The study reached conclusions through statistical analysis that was cross-sectional, not following the same donors. Partial confounding of zero-insertion analyses by invariant MAIT and iNKT cells was possible.

The CDR3 is 18 residues long. Looked up from germline, CDR1 is LGHDT and CDR2 is YNNKEL (reference sequence). The junction had 15 bases not matched to a gene; V was cut back by 11 bases and J by 1 base. In the case of this clonotype: The target antigen is unknown.

These data were also reused for a study on yellow fever vaccine responses in identical twins.

This sequence originates from a woman between 18 and 29 years old in good health. The V call is TRBV3-1, the J call TRBJ2-2; TRBD2 agrees at 11 bases. The sample was PBMCs. In DNA form, the CDR3 reads TGTGCCTTCAGTTTAATGCTAGCGGGGGGCTTGAACACCGGGGAGCTGTTTTTT. Amino acids: CAFSLMLAGGLNTGELFF.